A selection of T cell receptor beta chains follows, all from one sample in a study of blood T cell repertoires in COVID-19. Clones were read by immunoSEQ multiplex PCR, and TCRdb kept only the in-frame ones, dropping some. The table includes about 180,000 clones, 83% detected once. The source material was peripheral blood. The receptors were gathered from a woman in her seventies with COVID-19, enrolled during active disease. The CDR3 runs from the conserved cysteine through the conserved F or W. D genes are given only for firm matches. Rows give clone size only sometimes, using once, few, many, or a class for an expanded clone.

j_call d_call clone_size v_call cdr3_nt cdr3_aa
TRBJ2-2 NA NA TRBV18 TGTGCCAGCTCACCTACGAGGACAAGGTCGAACACCGGGGAGCTGTTTTTT CASSPTRTRSNTGELFF
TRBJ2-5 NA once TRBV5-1 TGCGCCAGCAGCTTCTATTTTCAAGAGACCCAGTACTTC CASSFYFQETQYF
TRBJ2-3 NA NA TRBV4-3 TGCGCCAGCAGCCAAGATGCCCAGGGCGGCACAGATACGCAGTATTTT CASSQDAQGGTDTQYF
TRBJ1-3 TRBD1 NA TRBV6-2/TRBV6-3 TGTGCCAGCAGTTACCAGAGGACAGGAGGAAACACCATATATTTT CASSYQRTGGNTIYF
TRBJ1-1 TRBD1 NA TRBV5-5 TGTGCCAGCAGCTTGGCGACAGGGGGCTGGGTCACTGAAGCTTTCTTT CASSLATGGWVTEAFF
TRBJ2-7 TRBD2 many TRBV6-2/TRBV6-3 TGTGCCAGCAGTAGGGACTATCTAAACGAGCAGTACTTC CASSRDYLNEQYF
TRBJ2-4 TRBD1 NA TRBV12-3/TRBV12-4 TGTGCCAGCAGTTTTGCAACGGGACAGGGGTTCTTC CASSFATGQGFF
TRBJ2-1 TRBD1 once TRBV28 TGTGCCAGCAGTTGGACAGGGCGGTTAAATGAGCAGTTCTTC CASSWTGRLNEQFF
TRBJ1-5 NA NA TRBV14 TGTGCCAGCAGCCAAGGGACAGTCAATCAGCCCCAGCATTTT CASSQGTVNQPQHF
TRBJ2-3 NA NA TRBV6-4 TGTGCCATCCTAATAGTCGGTTCCCCCTCCACAGATACGCAGTATTTT CAILIVGSPSTDTQYF
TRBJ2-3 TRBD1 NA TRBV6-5 TGTGCCAGCAGGCTCCAGGGGGCATCAGATACGCAGTATTTT CASRLQGASDTQYF
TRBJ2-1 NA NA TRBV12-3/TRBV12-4 TGTGCCAGCAGTTTCAGGCTCTTCAATGAGCAGTTCTTC CASSFRLFNEQFF
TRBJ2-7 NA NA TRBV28 TGTGCCAGCAGTCCAACCACACAGGGCCGCGAGCAGTACTTC CASSPTTQGREQYF
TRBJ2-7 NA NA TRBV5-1 TGCGCCAGCAGCTTGGCCGGGGAGGCTCCCTACGAGCAGTACTTC CASSLAGEAPYEQYF
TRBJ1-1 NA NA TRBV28 TGTGCCAGCAGTTCCGAGGGGAGGGGCTTCACTGAAGCTTTCTTT CASSSEGRGFTEAFF
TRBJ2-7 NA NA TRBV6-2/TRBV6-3 TGTGCCAGCAGTTACCTCAGGGGCCCCTACGAGCAGTACTTC CASSYLRGPYEQYF
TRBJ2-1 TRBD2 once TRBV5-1 TGCGCCAGCACCCCCTATAGCGGGAGGTCCTACAATGAGCAGTTCTTC CASTPYSGRSYNEQFF
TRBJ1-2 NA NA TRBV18 TGTGCCAGCTCACCACCCCCCGGTCTATATGGCTACACCTTC CASSPPPGLYGYTF
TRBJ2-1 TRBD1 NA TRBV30 TGTGCCTGGAGCACCAGGGGGACGGGCTACAATGAGCAGTTCTTC CAWSTRGTGYNEQFF
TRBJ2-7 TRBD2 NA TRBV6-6 TGTGCCAGCAGGGACCCTAGCGGGAGATACTACGAGCAGTACTTC CASRDPSGRYYEQYF
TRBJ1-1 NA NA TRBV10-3 TGTGCCCTCATCTTCGACAGAACTGAAGCTTTCTTT CALIFDRTEAFF
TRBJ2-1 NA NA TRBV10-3 TGTGCCATCAGTGAGGGGTCAGACCGGAGCAATGAGCAGTTCTTC CAISEGSDRSNEQFF
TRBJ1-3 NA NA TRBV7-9 TGTGCCAGCAGCTTAGATGGGGCCCCTGGAAACACCATATATTTT CASSLDGAPGNTIYF
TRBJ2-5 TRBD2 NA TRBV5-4 TGTGCCAGCAGCTCAGGCGGGAGGCTGCAAGAGACCCAGTACTTC CASSSGGRLQETQYF
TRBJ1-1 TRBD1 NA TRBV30 TGTGCCTGGAGTGTATACAGGGGTTTTATCTTGGTTGAGGACACTGAAGCTTTCTTT CAWSVYRGFILVEDTEAFF
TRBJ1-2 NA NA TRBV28 TGTGCCAGCAGTTATAGCAGGGTTATCTATGGCTACACCTTC CASSYSRVIYGYTF
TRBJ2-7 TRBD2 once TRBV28 TGTGCCAGCAGTCTCCAGGGACTAGCGGAAAACTCCTACGAGCAGTACTTC CASSLQGLAENSYEQYF
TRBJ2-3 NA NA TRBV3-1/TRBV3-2 TGTGCCAGCAGCGACCAGGGGAAGACTATTATACACGCAGATACGCAGTATTTT CASSDQGKTIIHADTQYF
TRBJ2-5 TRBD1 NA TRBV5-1 TGCGCCAGCAGCTTGGCGGTAGGGGGGACAGGGTCTGCCCTACAAGAGACCCAGTACTTC CASSLAVGGTGSALQETQYF
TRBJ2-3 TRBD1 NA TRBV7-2 TGTGCCAGCAGCCCCCGCCGACAGGGAGCAGATACGCAGTATTTT CASSPRRQGADTQYF
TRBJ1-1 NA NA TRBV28 TGTGCCAGCAGTTTTTTGGGCCAAGCTTTCTTT CASSFLGQAFF
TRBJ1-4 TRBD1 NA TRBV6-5 TGTGCCAGCAGTTACGGGGACAGACTAAATGAAAAACTGTTTTTT CASSYGDRLNEKLFF
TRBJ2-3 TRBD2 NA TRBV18 TGTGCCAGCTCACCACGAGGGGAGGGGAACACAGATACGCAGTATTTT CASSPRGEGNTDTQYF
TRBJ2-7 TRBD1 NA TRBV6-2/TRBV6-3 TGTGCCAGCAGTTTCCAACCAATTCGGACAGGCCCCCTGCAGTACTTC CASSFQPIRTGPLQYF
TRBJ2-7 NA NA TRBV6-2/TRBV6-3 TGTGCCAGCAGTTCCTCTAGAAACGAGCAGTACTTC CASSSSRNEQYF
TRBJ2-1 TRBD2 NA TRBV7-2 TGTGCCAGCAGCCCCCATCAACTAGCGGGGAGCTCCTACAATGAGCAGTTCTTC CASSPHQLAGSSYNEQFF
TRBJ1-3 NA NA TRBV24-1 TGTGCCACCAGTGACCGGTCGACAGGAAACACCATATATTTT CATSDRSTGNTIYF
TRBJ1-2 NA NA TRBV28 TGTGCCAGCAGTTTAGCCCAGGGAAGAGGTGGCTACACCTTC CASSLAQGRGGYTF
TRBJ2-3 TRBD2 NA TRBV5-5 TGTGCCAGCAGCCCCCGGGTATTAGCGGGAGGGAACACAGATACGCAGTATTTT CASSPRVLAGGNTDTQYF
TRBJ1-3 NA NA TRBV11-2 TGTGCCAGCAGCTTAGAGGGCGGTAGCCCGGGGGGCACCATATATTTT CASSLEGGSPGGTIYF
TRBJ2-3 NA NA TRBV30 TGTGCCTGGAGTGACCCCTCAGGGTACACAGATACGCAGTATTTT CAWSDPSGYTDTQYF
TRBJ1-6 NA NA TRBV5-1 TGCGCCAGCAGCCCCCAAGAGCTGGGGGCCGCCAAGACCCTCCACTTT CASSPQELGAAKTLHF
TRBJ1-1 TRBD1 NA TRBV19 TGTGCCAGTCACCTGGGACAGCCCCGCACTGAAGCTTTCTTT CASHLGQPRTEAFF
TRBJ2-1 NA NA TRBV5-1 TGCGCCAGCAGCGTTGACAGATTATACAATGAGCAGTTCTTC CASSVDRLYNEQFF
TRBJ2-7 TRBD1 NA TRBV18 TGTGCCAGCTCCGCAGGACAGGGGGCTAACGAGCAGTACTTC CASSAGQGANEQYF